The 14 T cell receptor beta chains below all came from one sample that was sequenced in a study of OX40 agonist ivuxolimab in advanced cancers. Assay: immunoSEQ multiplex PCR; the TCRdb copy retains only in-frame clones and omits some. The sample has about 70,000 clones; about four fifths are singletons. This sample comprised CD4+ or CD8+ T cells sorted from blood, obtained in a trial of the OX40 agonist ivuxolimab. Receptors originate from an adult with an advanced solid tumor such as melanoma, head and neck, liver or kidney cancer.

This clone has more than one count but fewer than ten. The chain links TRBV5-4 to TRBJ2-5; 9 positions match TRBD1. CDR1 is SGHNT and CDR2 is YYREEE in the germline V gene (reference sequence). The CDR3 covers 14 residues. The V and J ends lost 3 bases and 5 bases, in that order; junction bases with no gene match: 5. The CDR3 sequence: CASSSQGATETQYF. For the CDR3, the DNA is TGTGCCAGCAGCTCACAGGGGGCGACCGAGACCCAGTACTTC.

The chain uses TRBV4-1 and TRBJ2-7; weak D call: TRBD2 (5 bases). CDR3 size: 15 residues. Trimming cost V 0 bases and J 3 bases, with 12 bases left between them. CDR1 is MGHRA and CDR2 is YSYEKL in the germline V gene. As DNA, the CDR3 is TGCGCCAGCAGCCAAGATGAGGGTGGTGACTACGAGCAGTACTTC. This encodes CASSQDEGGDYEQYF.

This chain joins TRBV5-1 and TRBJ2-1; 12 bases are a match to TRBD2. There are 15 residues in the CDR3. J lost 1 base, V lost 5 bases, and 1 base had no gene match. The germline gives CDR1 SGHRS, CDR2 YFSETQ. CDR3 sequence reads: CASRLAGGSYNEQFF. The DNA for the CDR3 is TGCGCCAGCAGACTAGCGGGAGGTTCCTACAATGAGCAGTTCTTC.

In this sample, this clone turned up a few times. The CDR3 spells CASSMDGRSTDTQYF. In nucleotides, the CDR3 is TGTGCCAGTAGTATGGATGGACGGAGCACAGATACGCAGTATTTT. The rearrangement links TRBV19 to TRBJ2-3; no clear D. The CDR3 runs to 15 residues. V shed 3 bases and J shed 0 bases, with 10 bases lying between them. CDR1 is LNHDA and CDR2 is SQIVND in the germline V gene (reference sequence).

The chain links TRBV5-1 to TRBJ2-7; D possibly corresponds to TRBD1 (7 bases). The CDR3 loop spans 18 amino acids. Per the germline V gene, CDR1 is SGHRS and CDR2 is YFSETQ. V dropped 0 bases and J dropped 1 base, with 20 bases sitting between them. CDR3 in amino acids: CASSLVPATGTESYEQYF. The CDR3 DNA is TGCGCCAGCAGCTTGGTCCCCGCGACAGGGACTGAGTCCTACGAGCAGTACTTC.

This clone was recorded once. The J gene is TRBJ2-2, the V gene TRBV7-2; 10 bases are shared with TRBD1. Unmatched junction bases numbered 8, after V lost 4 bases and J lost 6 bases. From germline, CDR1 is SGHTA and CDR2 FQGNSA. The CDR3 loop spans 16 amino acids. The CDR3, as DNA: TGTGCCAGCAGCTCTAGACAGGGGGCTTGGGCCGGGGAGCTGTTTTTT. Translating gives CASSSRQGAWAGELFF.

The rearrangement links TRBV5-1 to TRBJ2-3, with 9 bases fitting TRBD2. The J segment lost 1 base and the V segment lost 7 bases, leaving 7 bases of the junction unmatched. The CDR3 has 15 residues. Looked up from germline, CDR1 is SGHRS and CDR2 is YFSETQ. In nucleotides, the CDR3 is TGCGCCAGCCGAAAATGGACTAGCGGCACAGATACGCAGTATTTT. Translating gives CASRKWTSGTDTQYF.

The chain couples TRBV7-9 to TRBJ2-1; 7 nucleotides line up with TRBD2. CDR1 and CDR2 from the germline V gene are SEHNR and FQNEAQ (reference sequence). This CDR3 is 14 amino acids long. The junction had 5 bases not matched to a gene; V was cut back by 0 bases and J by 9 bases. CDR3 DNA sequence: TGTGCCAGCAGCTTAGCGGGAGGGAGGAGTGAGCAGTTCTTC. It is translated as CASSLAGGRSEQFF.

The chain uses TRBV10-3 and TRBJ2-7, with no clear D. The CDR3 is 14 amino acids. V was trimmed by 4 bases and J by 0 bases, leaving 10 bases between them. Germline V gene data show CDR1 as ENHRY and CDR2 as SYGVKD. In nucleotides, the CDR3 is TGTGCCATCAGTGTTCAGGACCGCTCCTACGAGCAGTACTTC. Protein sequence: CAISVQDRSYEQYF.

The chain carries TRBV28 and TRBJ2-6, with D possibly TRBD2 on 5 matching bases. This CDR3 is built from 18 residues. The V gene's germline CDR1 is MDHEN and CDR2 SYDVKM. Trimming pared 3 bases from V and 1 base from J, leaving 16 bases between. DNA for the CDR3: TGTGCCAGCAGTTTCACTTCGGGGAAGAGGTCTGGGGCCAACGTCCTGACTTTC. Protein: CASSFTSGKRSGANVLTF.

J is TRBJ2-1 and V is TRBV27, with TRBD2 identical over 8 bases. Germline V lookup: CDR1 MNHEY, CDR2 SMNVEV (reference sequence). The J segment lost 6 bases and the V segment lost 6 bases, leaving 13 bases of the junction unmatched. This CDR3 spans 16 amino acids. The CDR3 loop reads CASRGGGSGTVNEQFF. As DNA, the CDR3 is TGTGCCAGCAGGGGAGGGGGTAGCGGGACCGTCAATGAGCAGTTCTTC.

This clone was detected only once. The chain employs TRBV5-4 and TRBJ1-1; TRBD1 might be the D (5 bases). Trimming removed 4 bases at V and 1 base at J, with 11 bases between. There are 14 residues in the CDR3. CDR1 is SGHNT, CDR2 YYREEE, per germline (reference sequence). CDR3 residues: CASSPFRANTEAFF. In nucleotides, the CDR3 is TGTGCCAGCAGCCCTTTCAGGGCGAACACTGAAGCTTTCTTT.

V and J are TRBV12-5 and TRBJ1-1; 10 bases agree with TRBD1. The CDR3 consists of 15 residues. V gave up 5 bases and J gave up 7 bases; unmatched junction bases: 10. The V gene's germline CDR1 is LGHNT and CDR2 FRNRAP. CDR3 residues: CASGTGQGTGGEAFF. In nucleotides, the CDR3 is TGTGCTAGTGGTACGGGACAGGGGACGGGTGGTGAAGCTTTCTTT.

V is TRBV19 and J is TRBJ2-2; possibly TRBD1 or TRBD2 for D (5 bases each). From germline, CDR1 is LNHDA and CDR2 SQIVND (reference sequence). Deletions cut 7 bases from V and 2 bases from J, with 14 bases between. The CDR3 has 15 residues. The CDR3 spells CASTPRDLNTGELFF. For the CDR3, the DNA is TGTGCCAGTACCCCCAGGGACCTTAACACCGGGGAGCTGTTTTTT.